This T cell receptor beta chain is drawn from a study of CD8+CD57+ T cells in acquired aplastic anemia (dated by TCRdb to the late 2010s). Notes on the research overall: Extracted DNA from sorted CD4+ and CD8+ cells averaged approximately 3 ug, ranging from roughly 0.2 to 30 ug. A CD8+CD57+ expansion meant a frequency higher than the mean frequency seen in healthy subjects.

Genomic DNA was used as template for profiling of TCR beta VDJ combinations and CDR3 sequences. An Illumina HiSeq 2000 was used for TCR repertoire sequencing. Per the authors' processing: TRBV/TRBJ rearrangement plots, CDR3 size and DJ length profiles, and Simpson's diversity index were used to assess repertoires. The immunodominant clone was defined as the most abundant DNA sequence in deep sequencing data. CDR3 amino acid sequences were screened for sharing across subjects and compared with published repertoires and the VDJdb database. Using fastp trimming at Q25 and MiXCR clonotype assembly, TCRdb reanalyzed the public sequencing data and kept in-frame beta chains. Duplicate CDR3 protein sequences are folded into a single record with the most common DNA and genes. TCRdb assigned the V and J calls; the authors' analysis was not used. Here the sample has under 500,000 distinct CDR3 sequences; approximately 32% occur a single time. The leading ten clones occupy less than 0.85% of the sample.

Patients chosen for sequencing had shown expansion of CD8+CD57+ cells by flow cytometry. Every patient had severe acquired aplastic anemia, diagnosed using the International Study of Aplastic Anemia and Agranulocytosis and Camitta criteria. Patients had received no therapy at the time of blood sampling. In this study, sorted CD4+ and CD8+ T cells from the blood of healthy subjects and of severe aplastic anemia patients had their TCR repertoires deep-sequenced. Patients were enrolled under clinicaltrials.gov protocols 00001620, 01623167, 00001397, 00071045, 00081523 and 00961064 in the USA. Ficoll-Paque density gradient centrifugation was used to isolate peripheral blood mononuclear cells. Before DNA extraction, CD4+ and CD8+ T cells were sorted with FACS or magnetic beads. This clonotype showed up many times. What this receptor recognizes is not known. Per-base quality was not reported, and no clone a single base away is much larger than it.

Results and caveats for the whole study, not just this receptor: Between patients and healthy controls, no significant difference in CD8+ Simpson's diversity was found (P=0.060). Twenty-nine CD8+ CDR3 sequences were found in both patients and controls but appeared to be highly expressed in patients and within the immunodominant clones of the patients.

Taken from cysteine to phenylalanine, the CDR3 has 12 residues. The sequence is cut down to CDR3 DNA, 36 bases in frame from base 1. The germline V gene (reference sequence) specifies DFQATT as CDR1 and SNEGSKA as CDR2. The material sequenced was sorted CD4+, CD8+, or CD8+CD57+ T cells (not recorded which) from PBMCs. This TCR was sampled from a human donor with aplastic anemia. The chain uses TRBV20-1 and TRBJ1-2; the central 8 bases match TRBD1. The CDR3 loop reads CAPTGANYGYTF. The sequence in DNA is TGCGCTCCGACAGGGGCTAACTATGGCTACACCTTC.